This is a list of T cell receptor beta chains from one sample in a study of cytomegalovirus exposure and HLA in healthy donors. Produced via immunoSEQ multiplex PCR; TCRdb's table is partial and in-frame only. This sample yields about 160,000 clones, of which more than 70% are seen a single time; around 6.5% belongs to the top ten. Sequencing used PBMCs. The receptor set was obtained from a male donor in good health and CMV-seropositive. Both conserved end residues are part of each CDR3. The D gene is left open where the match is weak. The size entry is marked missing in some rows and otherwise reads once, few, many or a size class.

d_gene: TRBD2
abundance: NA
v_gene: TRBV7-3
j_gene: TRBJ2-1
CDR3nt: TGTGCCAGCAGCTTCATCAGAGGCGGGAGAGGGAATGAGCAGTTCTTC
CDR3aa: CASSFIRGGRGNEQFF

d_gene: NA
abundance: once
v_gene: TRBV7-8
j_gene: TRBJ1-1
CDR3nt: TGTGCCAGCAGCGTCGGGGGGAGGAACACTGAAGCTTTCTTT
CDR3aa: CASSVGGRNTEAFF

d_gene: TRBD1
abundance: NA
v_gene: TRBV27
j_gene: TRBJ2-3
CDR3nt: TGTGCCAGCAGTTCCCCCTACAGGGGTGCTGATACGCAGTATTTT
CDR3aa: CASSSPYRGADTQYF

d_gene: NA
abundance: NA
v_gene: TRBV7-8
j_gene: TRBJ1-5
CDR3nt: TGTGCCAGCACCCAGATGGGATGGGGAGGGGGTCGCAATCAGCCCCAGCAGTTT
CDR3aa: CASTQMGWGGGRNQPQQF

d_gene: NA
abundance: NA
v_gene: TRBV29-1
j_gene: TRBJ1-4
CDR3nt: TGCAGCGTTGGGACAGAAGTTAATGAAAAACTGTTTTTT
CDR3aa: CSVGTEVNEKLFF

d_gene: NA
abundance: few
v_gene: TRBV5-1
j_gene: TRBJ2-1
CDR3nt: TGCGCCAGCAGCTTGGCCCATGGGAGCTCCTACAATGAGCAGTTCTTC
CDR3aa: CASSLAHGSSYNEQFF

d_gene: TRBD2
abundance: few
v_gene: TRBV11-2
j_gene: TRBJ2-1
CDR3nt: TGTGCCAGCAGCTTACTAGCGGGAAGTTACAATGAGCAGTTCTTC
CDR3aa: CASSLLAGSYNEQFF

d_gene: NA
abundance: few
v_gene: TRBV11-2
j_gene: TRBJ1-1
CDR3nt: TGTGCCAGCAGCAAACAGGAGAACACTGAAGCTTTCTTT
CDR3aa: CASSKQENTEAFF

d_gene: NA
abundance: NA
v_gene: TRBV28
j_gene: TRBJ2-2
CDR3nt: TGTGCCAGCAGTTTGGGGGGTTCCACCGGGGAGCTGTTTTTT
CDR3aa: CASSLGGSTGELFF

d_gene: NA
abundance: NA
v_gene: TRBV7-9
j_gene: TRBJ2-7
CDR3nt: TGTGCCACCATGGGGGCACGCGGAATATTATCCTACGAGCAGTACTTC
CDR3aa: CATMGARGILSYEQYF

d_gene: NA
abundance: NA
v_gene: TRBV30
j_gene: TRBJ2-7
CDR3nt: TGTGCCTGGAGACAGGGAGACGAGCAGTACTTC
CDR3aa: CAWRQGDEQYF

d_gene: NA
abundance: once
v_gene: TRBV25-1
j_gene: TRBJ1-1
CDR3nt: TGTGCCTGCAGTGGTACAGCCCAGGAAGCTTTCTTT
CDR3aa: CACSGTAQEAFF

d_gene: NA
abundance: NA
v_gene: TRBV5-1
j_gene: TRBJ2-5
CDR3nt: TGCGCCAGCAGCTCAGAACCCCAAGAGACCCAGTACTTC
CDR3aa: CASSSEPQETQYF

d_gene: TRBD1
abundance: NA
v_gene: TRBV7-9
j_gene: TRBJ2-5
CDR3nt: TGTGCCAGCAGCTTACGGGGGACAGGGGAAATAAAGACCCAGTACTTC
CDR3aa: CASSLRGTGEIKTQYF

d_gene: TRBD1
abundance: NA
v_gene: TRBV6-4
j_gene: TRBJ1-2
CDR3nt: TGTGCCAGCAGTGGGGACAGGGACGGCTACACCTTC
CDR3aa: CASSGDRDGYTF

d_gene: TRBD1
abundance: NA
v_gene: TRBV5-4
j_gene: TRBJ1-3
CDR3nt: TGTGCCAGCAGCGGCATCGAGGGGGCTATCTCTGGAAACACCATATATTTT
CDR3aa: CASSGIEGAISGNTIYF

d_gene: NA
abundance: NA
v_gene: TRBV29-1
j_gene: TRBJ1-4
CDR3nt: TGCAGCATAGGGGGGGGAGCTAATGAAAAACTGTTTTTT
CDR3aa: CSIGGGANEKLFF

d_gene: NA
abundance: NA
v_gene: TRBV9
j_gene: TRBJ2-5
CDR3nt: TGTGCCAGCAGCGTGGGGGGACGGGAGACCCAGTACTTC
CDR3aa: CASSVGGRETQYF

d_gene: TRBD1
abundance: few
v_gene: TRBV6-1
j_gene: TRBJ2-4
CDR3nt: TGTGCCAGCAGTGGATTAGAGGGGGCAAACATTCAGTACTTC
CDR3aa: CASSGLEGANIQYF

d_gene: NA
abundance: NA
v_gene: TRBV7-8
j_gene: TRBJ1-3
CDR3nt: TGTGCCAGCAGCTTATGGGGGGACTCTCCGGGAAACACCATATATTTT
CDR3aa: CASSLWGDSPGNTIYF

d_gene: TRBD2
abundance: NA
v_gene: TRBV7-7
j_gene: TRBJ2-5
CDR3nt: TGTGCTAGCAGCCCCGGGACTAGCTTAGAGACCCAGTACTTC
CDR3aa: CASSPGTSLETQYF

d_gene: NA
abundance: NA
v_gene: TRBV21-1
j_gene: TRBJ1-5
CDR3nt: TGTGCCACCGAGGATTCGGGTCCGAAAAGTAATCAGCCCCAGCATTTT
CDR3aa: CATEDSGPKSNQPQHF

d_gene: TRBD1
abundance: NA
v_gene: TRBV7-6
j_gene: TRBJ2-6
CDR3nt: TGTGCCAGCAGCTCGAACAGGGGTGGGGCCAACGTCCTGACTTTC
CDR3aa: CASSSNRGGANVLTF

d_gene: TRBD1
abundance: NA
v_gene: TRBV18
j_gene: TRBJ1-5
CDR3nt: TGTGCCAGCTCACCCGACAGGGGTGGCAATCAGCCCCAGCATTTT
CDR3aa: CASSPDRGGNQPQHF

d_gene: NA
abundance: NA
v_gene: TRBV9
j_gene: TRBJ2-7
CDR3nt: TGTGCCAGCAGCGTAGGAGAACGGGTCTCAAACGAGCAGTACTTC
CDR3aa: CASSVGERVSNEQYF

d_gene: NA
abundance: NA
v_gene: TRBV5-1
j_gene: TRBJ2-7
CDR3nt: TGCGCCAGCAGCTTGAGTGGGTCCTGGAGCTCCTACGAGCAGTACTTC
CDR3aa: CASSLSGSWSSYEQYF

d_gene: NA
abundance: NA
v_gene: TRBV7-9
j_gene: TRBJ1-2
CDR3nt: TGTGCCAGCAGCTCATCACAGGGCACAGTCGAAGGCTACACCTTC
CDR3aa: CASSSSQGTVEGYTF

d_gene: NA
abundance: NA
v_gene: TRBV18
j_gene: TRBJ1-3
CDR3nt: TGTGCCAGCTCAAACACCGACTCTGGAAACACCATATATTTT
CDR3aa: CASSNTDSGNTIYF

d_gene: TRBD1
abundance: NA
v_gene: TRBV5-1
j_gene: TRBJ2-7
CDR3nt: TGCGCCAGCAGCGCGGGGTTTGACAGGGGGCGATACGAGCAGTACTTC
CDR3aa: CASSAGFDRGRYEQYF

d_gene: TRBD2
abundance: NA
v_gene: TRBV11-3
j_gene: TRBJ2-7
CDR3nt: TGTGCCAGCAGCCCCCAGGGTAGCGGGAGAGCCGAGCAGTACTTC
CDR3aa: CASSPQGSGRAEQYF

d_gene: TRBD2
abundance: once
v_gene: TRBV5-1
j_gene: TRBJ2-1
CDR3nt: TGCGCCAGCAGCTTCTCCGGGACTAAAGACAATGAGCAGTTCTTC
CDR3aa: CASSFSGTKDNEQFF

d_gene: NA
abundance: once
v_gene: TRBV7-9
j_gene: TRBJ2-7
CDR3nt: TGTGCCAGCAGCTTAGGGCCAAGTTACGAGCAGTACTTC
CDR3aa: CASSLGPSYEQYF

d_gene: TRBD1
abundance: NA
v_gene: TRBV7-8
j_gene: TRBJ1-2
CDR3nt: TGTGCCAGCAGCGGACAGGGAAATGGCTACATCTTC
CDR3aa: CASSGQGNGYIF

d_gene: NA
abundance: NA
v_gene: TRBV5-1
j_gene: TRBJ2-3
CDR3nt: TGCGCCAGCAGCCACAAGCTGGAGGACGCAGATACGCAGTATTTT
CDR3aa: CASSHKLEDADTQYF

d_gene: NA
abundance: NA
v_gene: TRBV5-1
j_gene: TRBJ1-3
CDR3nt: TGCGCCAGCAGCCTATTCGACAGGCTCTCTGGAAACACCATATATTTT
CDR3aa: CASSLFDRLSGNTIYF

d_gene: TRBD2
abundance: NA
v_gene: TRBV5-5
j_gene: TRBJ2-1
CDR3nt: TGTGCCAGCAGCTTGGGACTAGCGGATTACAATGAGCAGTTCTTC
CDR3aa: CASSLGLADYNEQFF

d_gene: TRBD1
abundance: few
v_gene: TRBV9
j_gene: TRBJ1-2
CDR3nt: TGTGCCAGCAGCGCCACTAGGGACAGGGCAGGTGGCTACACCTTC
CDR3aa: CASSATRDRAGGYTF

d_gene: NA
abundance: NA
v_gene: TRBV19
j_gene: TRBJ1-6
CDR3nt: TGTGCCAGTAGTATCAGGCCGCCCGATTCACCCCTCCACTTT
CDR3aa: CASSIRPPDSPLHF

d_gene: NA
abundance: NA
v_gene: TRBV6-5
j_gene: TRBJ1-6
CDR3nt: TGTGCCAGCAGTTTTGAACAGAATTCACCCCTCCACTTT
CDR3aa: CASSFEQNSPLHF

d_gene: NA
abundance: once
v_gene: TRBV19
j_gene: TRBJ1-4
CDR3nt: TGTGCCAGTAGTATTGGCAGGGGAAGTGAAAAACTGTTTTTT
CDR3aa: CASSIGRGSEKLFF

d_gene: TRBD1
abundance: few
v_gene: TRBV4-2
j_gene: TRBJ2-2
CDR3nt: TGTGCCAGCAGCCAAGATGCGGACAGGGATGCCGGGGAGCTGTTTTTT
CDR3aa: CASSQDADRDAGELFF

d_gene: NA
abundance: NA
v_gene: TRBV6-1
j_gene: TRBJ1-6
CDR3nt: TGTGCCAGCAGTGAGCCGACAGTTTCCTCACCCCTCCACTTT
CDR3aa: CASSEPTVSSPLHF

d_gene: TRBD2
abundance: NA
v_gene: TRBV10-3
j_gene: TRBJ2-1
CDR3nt: TGTGCCACAAAAGGTAACGGGAGGTTTAATGAGCAGTTCTTC
CDR3aa: CATKGNGRFNEQFF

d_gene: NA
abundance: NA
v_gene: TRBV14
j_gene: TRBJ2-7
CDR3nt: TGTGCCAGCAGCCCCCCATCCGGGAGTCTGCAGTACTTC
CDR3aa: CASSPPSGSLQYF

d_gene: NA
abundance: NA
v_gene: TRBV6-1
j_gene: TRBJ1-1
CDR3nt: TGTGCCAGCAGTGCCCCCCCAGAGAACACTGAAGCTTTCTTT
CDR3aa: CASSAPPENTEAFF

d_gene: NA
abundance: NA
v_gene: TRBV7-8
j_gene: TRBJ1-5
CDR3nt: TGTGCCAGCAGCCCCCCCGGACTACATAGCAATCAGCCCCAGCATTTT
CDR3aa: CASSPPGLHSNQPQHF

d_gene: NA
abundance: once
v_gene: TRBV5-1
j_gene: TRBJ2-7
CDR3nt: TGCGCCAGCAGCTTCTGGTGGGAGGATACCTACGAGCAGTACTTC
CDR3aa: CASSFWWEDTYEQYF

d_gene: NA
abundance: once
v_gene: TRBV5-5
j_gene: TRBJ2-7
CDR3nt: TGTGCCAGCATTCGGGACACCTACGAGCAGTACTTC
CDR3aa: CASIRDTYEQYF

d_gene: NA
abundance: NA
v_gene: TRBV7-3
j_gene: TRBJ1-3
CDR3nt: TGTGCCAGCAGCTTGGACAGCACCGGAAACACCATATATTTT
CDR3aa: CASSLDSTGNTIYF